The present TCR beta chain was sequenced within a study of monozygotic twins with cystic fibrosis (dated by TCRdb to about 2021). For the study in its entirety: Barcoded libraries were made from 3 to 3.5 micrograms of fragmented DNA using 15 PCR cycles. To assess genetic influence on V and J gene usage, the study compared TCR beta repertoires within and across 16 monozygotic twin pairs with cystic fibrosis. The cohort comprised ten female and six male twin pairs aged about 2.0 to 36.4 years, median 9.1 years, mostly children and adolescents. Twins were ranked among roughly 1,100 cohort participants for weight-for-height and FEVPerc (FEV1 disease centile) at the day of blood sampling. Data for three of the twin pairs had previously been reported in another context.

TCR beta CDR3 regions were amplified by multiplex PCR using the immunoSEQ immune profiling system, following the manufacturer's instructions. An Illumina NextSeq system was used for sequencing. Per the source publication's procedure: The immunoSEQ Analyzer platform handled processing of the sequence data, and clonality was calculated by taking the square root of Simpson's index of productive rearrangements. Similarity in V and J usage was quantified by Jensen-Shannon distance, and CDR3 generation probabilities were calculated with OLGA. Shared CDR3 sequences were searched against the immuneACCESS database (August 2020) and VDJdb (December 2020). TCRdb took over this immuneACCESS table, retaining in-frame rearrangements with V and J assigned. Such tables are incomplete; in checked studies, under half of the missing clones stem from an unresolved V gene, and the remainder is unexplained. That table supplies the V and J calls and clone size; D and trimming were determined from the DNA. The sample yields about 22,000 clones; approximately 90% were counted once. Of the sample, around 1.3% falls within the top ten clones.

As concerns this clone: The antigen it recognizes is unknown. Base-call qualities are not available, and no considerably larger clone is one nucleotide away.

The twin pairs came from the European Cystic Fibrosis Twin and Sibling Study Cohort, a cohort that recruited patients from roughly 160 CF clinics across 14 European countries. Zygosity and CFTR genotype were verified in-house, with zygosity tested by multiplex PCR of nine short tandem repeat loci. Each twin gave a peripheral blood sample, and clinical parameters were documented on that same day of blood sampling. Genomic DNA was isolated from peripheral blood cells with phenol/chloroform and kept in TE buffer at 4 degrees C. The CDR3 runs 14 residues from the cysteine to the phenylalanine. Only the CDR3 region is kept as DNA, spanning 42 bases read in frame from base 1. CDR1 SGHNT and CDR2 YYREEE are derived from the germline V gene (reference sequence). Trimming costs V 3 bases and J 1 base, and their ends lie 9 bases apart. The full study reports these points: Simpson clonality was generally low (median 0.0095), which suggests a naive-dominated repertoire, and clonality was higher in the most severely affected patients. The cohort was small, and no association was found between shared CDR3 numbers and age, concordance or disease severity. In 13 of 16 pairs, V gene usage most closely resembled the co-twin's, and the same held for J usage in 8 of 16 pairs, a pattern suggesting genetic constraints. Significantly higher nucleotide-identical clonotype sharing was observed within monozygotic CF twin pairs than between unrelated CF individuals (P = 0.000026, Mann-Whitney).

The sequence joins TRBV5-4 to TRBJ2-3; the best D guess is TRBD1, with 6 bases matching. The clonotype was recovered from a woman between 25 and 40 years old with cystic fibrosis. Sequenced: blood. The nucleotide sequence is TGTGCCAGCAGCTCTCGGACAGGCACAGATACGCAGTATTTT. This yields the protein CASSSRTGTDTQYF.